The 28 T cell receptor beta chains presented below share a single source sample, sequenced in a study of blood T cell repertoires in COVID-19. Measured with immunoSEQ multiplex PCR; TCRdb has only the in-frame clones, and not every one. The sample comprises hundreds of thousands of clones, nearly 90% of which are singletons, and approximately 0.98% rests with the top ten. Material for sequencing was peripheral blood. These receptors were collected from a woman aged 40 to 50 with COVID-19, enrolled during active disease.

The chain is built from TRBV6-4 and TRBJ2-1; 10 bases map to TRBD2. The junction had 3 bases not matched to a gene; V was cut back by 0 bases and J by 7 bases. From germline, CDR1 is MRHNA and CDR2 SNTAGT. The CDR3 totals 15 residues. CDR3 region: CASSDSSGGANEQFF. In DNA form, the CDR3 reads TGTGCCAGCAGTGACTCGAGCGGGGGGGCGAATGAGCAGTTCTTC.

This chain links TRBV14 with TRBJ1-1, with TRBD1 matching over 9 bases. The CDR3 extends over 15 amino acids. Germline V gives CDR1 SGHDN, CDR2 FVKESK. The trim removed 3 bases at V and 1 base at J, leaving 3 bases unmatched. The CDR3 region is CASSHPQGANTEAFF. In DNA, the CDR3 is TGTGCCAGCAGCCATCCACAGGGGGCGAACACTGAAGCTTTCTTT.

This clone was observed once. This chain uses TRBV5-4 with TRBJ2-1; TRBD2 agrees at 8 bases. With V trimmed by 1 base and J by 8 bases, 5 bases remained unmatched. Germline V gene lookup returns CDR1 SGHNT and CDR2 YYREEE (reference sequence). The CDR3 is made up of 14 amino acids. The DNA for the CDR3 is TGTGCCAGCAGCTTGCGCGGGGGGCGGGATGAGCAGTTCTTC. Residues: CASSLRGGRDEQFF.

V usage is TRBV7-2 and J usage is TRBJ1-5; 10 nucleotides match TRBD1. Germline V gene sequence: CDR1 SGHTA, CDR2 FQGNSA. The CDR3 sequence is 16 residues long. V lost 4 bases to trimming and J lost 8 bases; unmatched junction nucleotides: 11. Here the CDR3 DNA reads TGTGCCAGCAGCTCAGGGGGGACAGGGGTTGAAGAGCCCCAGCATTTT. This codes for CASSSGGTGVEEPQHF.

This clone occurred a few times. CDR3 loop: CASSQGTAGAYEQYF. The CDR3 DNA sequence: TGCGCCAGCAGCCAAGGGACAGCGGGGGCCTACGAGCAGTACTTC. This rearrangement joins TRBV4-3 to TRBJ2-7; 8 nucleotides agree with TRBD2. CDR1 and CDR2 from the germline V gene are LGHNA and YSLEER. With V trimmed by 1 base and J by 2 bases, 4 bases remained unmatched. This CDR3 spans 15 amino acids.

The rearrangement uses TRBV2 and TRBJ2-1, with 8 bases aligning to TRBD2. Germline-derived CDR1 and CDR2 are SNHLY and FYNNEI. J lost 2 bases, V lost 7 bases, and 7 bases had no gene match. This CDR3 contains 15 residues. The CDR3 coding sequence is TGTGCCAGCATCGGAGCGGGAGTTACCTACAATGAGCAGTTCTTC. This translates into CASIGAGVTYNEQFF.

This clone was detected only a few times. The chain combines TRBV7-3 with TRBJ1-1, with a tentative D call TRBD1 (6 bases). Germline V lookup: CDR1 SGHTA, CDR2 FQGTGA. V was trimmed by 3 bases and J by 3 bases, leaving 8 bases between them. This CDR3 region has 13 residues. CDR3 coding DNA: TGTGCCAGCAGCTTGTACAGGGACACTGAAGCTTTCTTT. Amino acids: CASSLYRDTEAFF.

Remarks on this clone: The sample contains more than one DNA sequence encoding this CDR3. V usage is TRBV7-8 and J usage is TRBJ1-2; 10 bases match TRBD1. Germline V gene lookup returns CDR1 SGHVS and CDR2 FQNEAQ. J lost 4 bases, V lost 4 bases, and 3 bases had no gene match. The CDR3 has 14 residues. Written as DNA, the CDR3 is TGTGCCAGCAGCTCAGGACAGGGGGTCTATGGCTACACCTTC. Its protein is CASSSGQGVYGYTF. The complete variable domain, with remaining parts taken from reference TRBV7-8 and TRBJ1-2, reads GAGVSQSPRYKVAKRGQDVALRCDPISGHVSLFWYQQALGQGPEFLTYFQNEAQLDKSGLPSDRFFAERPEGSVSTLKIQRTQQEDSAVYLCASSSGQGVYGYTFGSGTRLTVV.

V usage is TRBV27 and J usage is TRBJ2-1, with 10 positions matching TRBD1. The CDR3 length is 15 residues. The trim removed 8 bases at V and 8 bases at J, leaving 12 bases unmatched. Germline-derived CDR1 and CDR2 are MNHEY and SMNVEV (reference sequence). DNA for the CDR3: TGTGCCAGCTACGGGGTACGACAGGGGGCGGATGAGCAGTTCTTC. Protein: CASYGVRQGADEQFF.

This clone appeared a few times. The gene calls are TRBV5-1 and TRBJ2-5; 7 bases are shared with TRBD2. This CDR3 has 17 residues. In germline, CDR1 is SGHRS, CDR2 YFSETQ. With 3 bases clipped from V and 2 bases from J, the junction kept 13 bases outside the gene matches. The CDR3 nucleotides read TGCGCCAGCAGCTCCAACACTCGACTAGCCTCACAAGAGACCCAGTACTTC. It specifies CASSSNTRLASQETQYF.

CDR3 sequence reads: CAIRGDNWDNEQFF. CDR3 bases: TGTGCCATCAGGGGGGACAATTGGGACAATGAGCAGTTCTTC. The V call is TRBV10-3, the J call TRBJ2-1; tentative D call: TRBD1 (6 bases). The CDR3 has 14 amino acids. CDR1 is ENHRY and CDR2 is SYGVKD in the germline V gene. The V end lost 6 bases, the J end lost 5 bases, and 14 bases lay between the germline ends.

The rearrangement uses TRBV28 and TRBJ1-2; D may be TRBD1 (6 bases). Trimming cost V 2 bases and J 7 bases, with 14 bases left between them. The CDR3 contains 14 residues. Germline V gene data show CDR1 as MDHEN and CDR2 as SYDVKM. The CDR3 bases are TGTGCCAGCAGTTTAGGGGGCAGGGCGGTTGGCTACACCTTC. Its translation: CASSLGGRAVGYTF.

This clone was seen only once. The rearrangement joins TRBV3-1 (or the pseudogene TRBV3-2) to TRBJ1-6, with D possibly matching TRBD1 (5 bases). Per germline, CDR1 LGHDT and CDR2 YNNKEL (reference sequence). The CDR3 consists of 16 residues. V dropped 5 bases and J dropped 5 bases, with 16 bases sitting between them. The CDR3 bases are TGTGCCAGCAGCGTGAAGGGTAAGGGGAATAATTCACCCCTCCACTTT. Encoded protein: CASSVKGKGNNSPLHF.

The rearrangement links TRBV7-9 to TRBJ1-1; TRBD1 agrees at 7 bases. Unmatched junction bases numbered 3, after V lost 5 bases and J lost 0 bases. CDR1 is SEHNR and CDR2 is FQNEAQ in the germline V gene (reference sequence). The CDR3 is 14 residues long. The CDR3 nucleotides are TGTGCCAGCAGCCCGGGACAGCTGAACACTGAAGCTTTCTTT. Translation: CASSPGQLNTEAFF.

The chain links TRBV5-4 to TRBJ1-3; TRBD1 aligns across 8 bases. V trimming: 4 bases; J trimming: 0 bases; junction bases outside the gene matches: 9. CDR1 SGHNT and CDR2 YYREEE come from the germline V gene (reference sequence). The CDR3 loop spans 17 amino acids. The CDR3 coding sequence is TGTGCCAGCAGCGCGGGACAGGCAAGTTTCTCTGGAAACACCATATATTTT. Residues: CASSAGQASFSGNTIYF.

The J gene is TRBJ1-1, the V gene TRBV5-1; maybe TRBD1 (6 bases). The CDR3 runs 14 residues. The germline gives CDR1 SGHRS, CDR2 YFSETQ. The V end lost 0 bases, the J end lost 7 bases, and 13 bases lay between the germline ends. CDR3 loop: CASSLGTGPNEAFF. DNA for the CDR3: TGCGCCAGCAGCTTGGGTACAGGGCCGAATGAAGCTTTCTTT.

The genes are TRBV9 and TRBJ2-3; no clear D gene. Germline-derived CDR1 and CDR2 are SGDLS and YYNGEE. This CDR3 spans 15 amino acids. Trimming removed 0 bases at V and 4 bases at J, with 12 bases between. CDR3 sequence: CASSVAPTYADTQYF. Here the CDR3 DNA reads TGTGCCAGCAGCGTAGCTCCGACATACGCAGATACGCAGTATTTT.

J is TRBJ1-1 and V is TRBV9; a weak D match, TRBD1 (6 bases). Deletions cut 4 bases from V and 3 bases from J, with 13 bases between. Looked up from germline, CDR1 is SGDLS and CDR2 is YYNGEE. This CDR3 has 14 amino acids. The CDR3 spells CASSPRGGYTEAFF. In nucleotides, the CDR3 is TGTGCCAGCAGCCCAAGGGGGGGCTACACTGAAGCTTTCTTT.

V is TRBV11-3 and J is TRBJ2-3, with 11 positions matching TRBD2. The CDR3 contains 17 residues. CDR1 is SGHNT and CDR2 is YENEEA in the germline V gene. Trimming took 5 bases from V and 1 from J; bases not matched to a gene: 8. The CDR3 DNA follows: TGTGCCAGCAGCAGAGAGCTGGGACTAGCGGGCACAGATACGCAGTATTTT. This encodes CASSRELGLAGTDTQYF.

The chain combines TRBV15 with TRBJ2-7; 7 bases are a match to TRBD1. V lost 1 base, J lost 4 bases, and 4 bases stayed unmatched. Germline V gene data show CDR1 as LNHNV and CDR2 as YYDKDF (reference sequence). The CDR3 is 14 residues long. The CDR3, as DNA: TGTGCCACCAGCAGAGCCGGGACAGATTACGAGCAGTACTTC. Residues: CATSRAGTDYEQYF.

Note on this clone: An end of the junction does not agree with germline; a read error may underlie this. This chain uses TRBV3-1 (or the pseudogene TRBV3-2) with TRBJ2-3; D remains ambiguous. The CDR3 has 9 residues. Germline-derived CDR1 and CDR2 are LGHDT and YNNKEL (reference sequence). Here the CDR3 reads CARLGDGNF. CDR3 bases: TGTGCCAGACTCGGAGACGGAAATTTT.

This clone was detected once. This chain connects TRBV6-5 to TRBJ2-1; TRBD2 agrees at 11 bases. V shed 6 bases, J shed 8 bases, and the junction held 9 bases outside the gene matches. Germline loops: CDR1 MNHEY, CDR2 SVGAGI. The CDR3 is 15 amino acids. The CDR3 region is CASSLAGGPSDEQFF. CDR3 DNA: TGTGCCAGCAGCTTAGCGGGGGGGCCGTCAGATGAGCAGTTCTTC.

The J gene is TRBJ2-4, the V gene TRBV29-1; 9 bases map to TRBD1. The CDR3 consists of 12 residues. CDR1 is SQVTM, CDR2 ANQGSEA, per germline. The V segment lost 5 bases and the J segment 8 bases; nucleotides outside the gene matches: 4. Here the CDR3 reads CSVTGGTDIQYF. The CDR3, as DNA: TGCAGCGTTACAGGGGGCACGGACATTCAGTACTTC.

The chain combines TRBV5-4 with TRBJ1-4; 10 bases match TRBD1. This CDR3 contains 14 residues. V shed 3 bases and J 8 bases; nucleotides not matched to a gene: 4. The germline CDR1 and CDR2 sequences are SGHNT and YYREEE (reference sequence). The CDR3 spells CASSWDRGDEKLFF. The CDR3, as DNA: TGTGCCAGCAGCTGGGACAGGGGAGACGAAAAACTGTTTTTT.

The rearrangement joins TRBV5-1 to TRBJ1-5, with D tentatively TRBD1 (6 bases). This CDR3 has 16 residues. The germline V gene encodes CDR1 SGHRS and CDR2 YFSETQ. With 4 bases removed from V and 0 bases from J, the gap between germline ends came to 14 bases. CDR3 DNA: TGCGCCAGCAGCGCAGGACCAGGGGATAGCAATCAGCCCCAGCATTTT. It yields the protein CASSAGPGDSNQPQHF.

J is TRBJ1-2 and V is TRBV30; tentative D call: TRBD1 (5 bases). The CDR3 spans 13 residues. Trimming left V 1 base short and J 8 bases short, with 14 bases between. Germline CDR1 GTSNPN, CDR2 SVGIG (reference sequence). The CDR3: CAWSAQGGWGYTF. DNA of the CDR3: TGTGCCTGGAGTGCCCAGGGAGGATGGGGCTACACCTTC.

The chain combines TRBV6-1 with TRBJ2-1; the D gene is possibly TRBD2 (6 bases). In germline, CDR1 is MNHNS, CDR2 SASEGT. The V end lost 2 bases, the J end lost 5 bases, and 13 bases lay between the germline ends. The CDR3 contains 15 residues. The chain's CDR3 is CASSEFSGTHNEQFF. CDR3 nucleotides: TGTGCCAGCAGTGAATTTTCGGGGACTCACAATGAGCAGTTCTTC.

The chain couples TRBV19 to TRBJ1-1; D remains ambiguous. V lost 3 bases and J lost 0, with 11 bases in between. Germline V gene sequence: CDR1 LNHDA, CDR2 SQIVND (reference sequence). This CDR3 spans 15 amino acids. CDR3: CASSISTALNTEAFF. CDR3 sequence (DNA): TGTGCCAGTAGTATCTCTACAGCTTTGAACACTGAAGCTTTCTTT.